This T cell receptor (beta chain) was sequenced during a study of T and B cells in COVID-19 patients. The CDR3 contains 15 residues. After removal of 1 base from V and 2 bases from J, the junction contained 1 base not matched to a gene. Germline CDR1 and CDR2: LNHDA and SQIVND (reference sequence). BIOMED2 TRB-A/B primer pools were used in multiplex TRB PCR. TCRdb re-called the multiplex PCR reads with MiXCR, one entry per CDR3 protein. The data show roughly 15,000 distinct CDR3 sequences, under 35% seen once. This clonotype is classed as medium-sized. TRB was amplified from about 250-500 ng of blood genomic DNA.

The sample consisted of blood. This sequence joins TRBV19 and TRBJ2-3; 9 bases fit TRBD1. The TCR originated in a human donor who had recovered from COVID-19. CDR3 amino acids: CASSIGDRATDTQYF. Here the CDR3 DNA reads TGTGCCAGTAGTATAGGGGACAGGGCCACAGATACGCAGTATTTT.